This T cell receptor (beta chain) was sequenced during a study of cytomegalovirus exposure and HLA in healthy donors. In the PCR, 60 Vbeta and 13 Jbeta primers were used. Sequencing used immunoSEQ multiplex PCR; TCRdb keeps in-frame clones, though not all of them. The data contain about 120,000 clones, around 70% of them singletons. The sample was PBMCs. The clonotype comes from a man younger than 40 in good health and CMV-seropositive.

The CDR3 DNA follows: TGTGCCAGCAGCAAAGAGCACGGACTAGCGGGGAGGTACCAAGAGACCCAGTACTTC. Amino acid sequence: CASSKEHGLAGRYQETQYF. V and J are TRBV21-1 and TRBJ2-5; the table's TRBD2 call for D was not verified on the DNA. TRBV21-1 is a recognized pseudogene. The CDR3 contains 19 residues.